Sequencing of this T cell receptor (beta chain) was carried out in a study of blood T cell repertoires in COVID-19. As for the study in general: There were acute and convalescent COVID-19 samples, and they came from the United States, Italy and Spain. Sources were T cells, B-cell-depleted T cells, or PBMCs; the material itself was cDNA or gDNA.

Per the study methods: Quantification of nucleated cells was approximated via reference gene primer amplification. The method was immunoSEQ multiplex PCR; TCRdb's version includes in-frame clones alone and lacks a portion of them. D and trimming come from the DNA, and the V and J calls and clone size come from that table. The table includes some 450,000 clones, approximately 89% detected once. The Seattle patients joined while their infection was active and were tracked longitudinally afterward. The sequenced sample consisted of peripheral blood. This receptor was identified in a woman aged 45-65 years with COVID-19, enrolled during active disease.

The CDR3 DNA follows: TGTGCCAGCTCTCACTCCTGGACAGGGAACAATCAGCCCCAGCATTTT. It codes for CASSHSWTGNNQPQHF. The V call is TRBV18, the J call TRBJ1-5, with 8 bases matching TRBD1. The CDR3 runs 16 residues. The trim removed 6 bases at V and 3 bases at J, leaving 10 bases unmatched. The V gene's germline CDR1 is KGHSH and CDR2 LQKENI.